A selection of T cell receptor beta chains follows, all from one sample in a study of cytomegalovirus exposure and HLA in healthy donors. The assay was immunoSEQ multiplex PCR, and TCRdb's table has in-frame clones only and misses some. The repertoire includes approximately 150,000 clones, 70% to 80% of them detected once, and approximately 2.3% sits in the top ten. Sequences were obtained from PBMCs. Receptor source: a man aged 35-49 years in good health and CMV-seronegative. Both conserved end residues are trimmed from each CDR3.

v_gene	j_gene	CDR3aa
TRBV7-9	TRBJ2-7	SSLGAGGPKEQY
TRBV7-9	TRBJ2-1	ASSLISGYNEQF
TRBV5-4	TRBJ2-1	ASREGLAGSRPQF
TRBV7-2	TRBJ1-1	ASSNSDRGEAF
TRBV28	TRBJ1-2	ASSQLGQNYGYT
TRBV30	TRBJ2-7	AFERVHEQY
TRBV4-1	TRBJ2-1	ASSPGISGRAYYNEQF
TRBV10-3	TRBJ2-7	AISESSYEQY
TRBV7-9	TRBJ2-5	ASSSPSPQY
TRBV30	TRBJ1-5	AWSEKRDRGFNSNQPQH
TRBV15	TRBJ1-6	ATSAEYNSPLH
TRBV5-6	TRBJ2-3	ASSLPSRDTQY
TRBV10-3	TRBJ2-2	AISTGFSTGELF
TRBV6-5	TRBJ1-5	ASSPDSRGQPQH
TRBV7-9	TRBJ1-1	ASSFPGRQGPEAF
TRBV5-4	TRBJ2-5	ASSLDPGTEETQY
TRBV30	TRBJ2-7	AWNRETREQY
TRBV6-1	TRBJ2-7	ASTVETGDEQY
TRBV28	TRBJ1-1	ASSFSGNTEAF
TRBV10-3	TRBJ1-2	AIYGQGEGYT
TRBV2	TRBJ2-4	ASGTGVFNIQY
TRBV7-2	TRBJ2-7	ASSLGGQASYEQY
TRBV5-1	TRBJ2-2	ANSRTGGSGELF
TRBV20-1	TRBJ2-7	SASEGGVQY
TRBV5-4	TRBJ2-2	ASSQPSRNTGELF
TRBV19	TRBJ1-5	ASQQGGNQPQH
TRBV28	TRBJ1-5	ASGVGRQPQH
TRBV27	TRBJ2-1	ASSRWEVYNEQF
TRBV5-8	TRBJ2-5	ASSFGRGDKETQY